The 27 T cell receptor beta chains listed next were all sequenced from one sample in a study of control samples from healthy donors and cancer patients. The repertoire was sequenced with immunoSEQ multiplex PCR; TCRdb's copy has only in-frame clones and lacks some. The sample includes about 410,000 clones, 90% of them seen just once. Sequenced sample: PBMCs. These receptors were collected from a man in his forties or fifties with head and neck cancer.

V is TRBV7-2 and J is TRBJ1-1; D gene unclear. The V and J ends lost 7 bases and 0 bases respectively, with 12 bases between them. Germline V gene data show CDR1 as SGHTA and CDR2 as FQGNSA. There are 14 residues in the CDR3. The CDR3 DNA is TGTGCCAGCACCCCCGAGAGGATGAACACTGAAGCTTTCTTT. It codes for CASTPERMNTEAFF. Combining the CDR3 with reference TRBV7-2 and TRBJ1-1 gives the whole variable domain GAGVSQSPSNKVTEKGKDVELRCDPISGHTALYWYRQSLGQGLEFLIYFQGNSAPDKSGLPSDRFSAERTGGSVSTLTIQRTQQEDSAVYLCASTPERMNTEAFFGQGTRLTVV.

This sequence joins TRBV2 and TRBJ2-7, with 10 bases that match TRBD2. The ends lost 3 bases at V and 0 bases at J; junction bases unmatched: 8. CDR3 length: 17 residues. Germline CDR1 and CDR2: SNHLY and FYNNEI. CDR3 residues: CASSEASGGPSSYEQYF. In DNA form, the CDR3 reads TGTGCCAGCAGTGAGGCTAGCGGGGGCCCTAGCTCCTACGAGCAGTACTTC.

This clone has a single count. The chain uses TRBV6-5 and TRBJ2-3, with unresolved D. CDR1 is MNHEY, CDR2 SVGAGI, per germline. The CDR3 sequence is 11 residues long. V was cut by 6 bases and J by 8 bases, with 9 bases left in between. The chain's CDR3 is CASSSPATQYF. In DNA form, the CDR3 reads TGTGCCAGCAGCTCCCCCGCTACGCAGTATTTT.

This chain connects TRBV9 to TRBJ2-5; TRBD2 agrees at 12 bases. J was trimmed by 5 bases and V by 0 bases; bases with no gene match: 2. Germline assignment: CDR1 SGDLS and CDR2 YYNGEE. This CDR3 has 15 residues. DNA for the CDR3: TGTGCCAGCAGCGTAGCTAGCGGGAGGGGGGAGACCCAGTACTTC. Its protein product is CASSVASGRGETQYF. Drawing the rest from reference TRBV9 and TRBJ2-5, the complete variable domain is DSGVTQTPKHLITATGQRVTLRCSPRSGDLSVYWYQQSLDQGLQFLIQYYNGEERAKGNILERFSAQQFPDLHSELNLSSLELGDSALYFCASSVASGRGETQYFGPGTRLLVL.

This clone is a singleton in its sample. The gene calls are TRBV18 and TRBJ1-1; TRBD1 is a possible D gene (5 bases). The CDR3 has 13 amino acids. Germline CDR1 is KGHSH and CDR2 is LQKENI. The ends were cut back, 3 bases at V and 4 bases at J, with 9 bases in the middle. As DNA, the CDR3 is TGTGCCAGCTCACCCGGGGGGAGCACTGAAGCTTTCTTT. Protein: CASSPGGSTEAFF.

The chain joins TRBV19 to TRBJ1-1, with TRBD1 as a possible D gene (5 bases). The length of the CDR3 is 13 residues. Trimming removed 6 bases at V and 6 bases at J, with 14 bases between. The germline V gene encodes CDR1 LNHDA and CDR2 SQIVND (reference sequence). The CDR3 region is CASSSQGRPEAFF. For the CDR3, the DNA is TGTGCCAGTAGCAGTCAGGGAAGGCCTGAAGCTTTCTTT.

The rearrangement uses TRBV7-8 and TRBJ1-1; D perhaps matches TRBD1 (6 bases). The CDR3 covers 13 residues. The germline V gene encodes CDR1 SGHVS and CDR2 FQNEAQ. Trimming took off 6 bases at V and 4 bases at J, with 12 bases between the two ends. CDR3 residues: CASSSNRATEAFF. The CDR3 region has the DNA TGTGCCAGCAGTTCTAACAGGGCCACTGAAGCTTTCTTT.

J is TRBJ1-1 and V is TRBV5-1, with D hard to call. The germline V and J ends were trimmed by 3 bases and 1 base, with 19 bases remaining between them. This CDR3 contains 17 residues. Germline values: CDR1 SGHRS, CDR2 YFSETQ. The CDR3 loop reads CASSSRSPSRENTEAFF. The DNA for the CDR3 is TGCGCCAGCAGCTCCCGATCCCCCTCCCGGGAGAACACTGAAGCTTTCTTT.

This sequence joins TRBV7-9 and TRBJ2-7; 10 bases fit TRBD2. The CDR3 loop spans 18 amino acids. V lost 3 bases, J lost 5 bases, and 16 bases stayed unmatched. The germline gives CDR1 SEHNR, CDR2 FQNEAQ (reference sequence). The CDR3 region has the DNA TGTGCCAGCAGCTTTCGCGCGGATACTAGCGGGACGCGGCACGAGCAGTACTTC. Translating it yields CASSFRADTSGTRHEQYF.

This clone appeared a single time. The chain employs TRBV27 and TRBJ2-7, with no clear D. The CDR3 covers 13 residues. The germline V gene has CDR1 MNHEY and CDR2 SMNVEV (reference sequence). V was shortened by 0 bases and J by 8 bases, with 11 bases between the two germline ends. The chain's CDR3 is CASSLSVSGQQYF. The CDR3 DNA sequence: TGTGCCAGCAGTTTATCGGTTTCTGGGCAGCAGTACTTC.

The genes are TRBV19 and TRBJ1-1; D gene unclear. CDR1 LNHDA and CDR2 SQIVND come from the germline V gene (reference sequence). Deletions cut 3 bases from V and 1 base from J, with 9 bases between. The CDR3 length is 14 residues. DNA of the CDR3: TGTGCCAGTAGTATGTACAGAGCGAACACTGAAGCTTTCTTT. Amino acid sequence: CASSMYRANTEAFF.

The chain has TRBV3-1 (or the pseudogene TRBV3-2) and TRBJ1-5, with a possible D match to TRBD1 (6 bases). V lost 5 bases and J 5 bases, leaving 13 bases between the germline ends. CDR1 and CDR2 from the germline V gene are LGHDT and YNNKEL (reference sequence). The CDR3 covers 14 residues. This CDR3 is CASSDRDNHQPQHF. The DNA for the CDR3 is TGTGCCAGCAGCGACCGGGACAATCATCAGCCCCAGCATTTT.

V usage is TRBV5-4 and J usage is TRBJ2-3, with 7 bases matching TRBD2. The V gene end was trimmed by 2 bases and the J gene end by 3 bases; junction bases not matched to a gene: 12. Germline CDR1 and CDR2: SGHNT and YYREEE (reference sequence). There are 17 residues in the CDR3. The CDR3: CASSFPVVGGGTDTQYF. The CDR3, as DNA: TGTGCCAGCAGCTTCCCTGTAGTTGGGGGGGGAACAGATACGCAGTATTTT.

The genes are TRBV10-3 and TRBJ1-6; TRBD1 matches at 8 bases. The CDR3 runs 13 residues. Trimming removed 6 bases from V and 9 bases from J; junction bases left unmatched: 4. Germline lookup yields CDR1 ENHRY and CDR2 SYGVKD. The DNA for the CDR3 is TGTGCCATCAGGACAGGGGCGGGTTCACCCCTCCACTTT. This sequence encodes CAIRTGAGSPLHF.

V and J are TRBV27 and TRBJ2-3; maybe TRBD2 (5 bases). Trimming stripped 2 bases from V and 0 bases from J, with 9 bases between. The germline V gene encodes CDR1 MNHEY and CDR2 SMNVEV (reference sequence). This CDR3 comprises 15 residues. The CDR3 region is CASSLGELSTDTQYF. CDR3 nucleotides: TGTGCCAGCAGTTTAGGGGAGTTGAGCACAGATACGCAGTATTTT.

This clone appeared once. The chain links TRBV6-5 to TRBJ2-3; D is possibly TRBD2 (5 bases). The CDR3 consists of 14 residues. Trimming left V 6 bases short and J 6 bases short, with 16 bases between. The V gene's germline CDR1 is MNHEY and CDR2 SVGAGI. The CDR3 DNA follows: TGTGCCAGCAGAACCCCTAGCTCCCTGGATACGCAGTATTTT. It translates to CASRTPSSLDTQYF.

This clone was observed a single time. This chain connects TRBV23-1 to TRBJ1-6; the D is unclear. TRBV23-1 carries the ORF label, with uncertain function. The CDR3 totals 15 residues. Trimming took off 2 bases at V and 4 bases at J, with 9 bases between the two ends. CDR3 protein: CASSQARAYNSPLHF. CDR3 nucleotides: TGCGCCAGCAGTCAAGCACGGGCGTATAATTCACCCCTCCACTTT.

The rearrangement links TRBV15 to TRBJ1-2; possibly TRBD1 for D (6 bases). Germline lookup yields CDR1 LNHNV and CDR2 YYDKDF (reference sequence). The V and J ends lost 1 base and 2 bases respectively, with 14 bases between them. The CDR3 sequence is 16 residues long. The DNA for the CDR3 is TGTGCCACCAGCAGAGTGGGGGAGGGGGACAACTATGGCTACACCTTC. This translates into CATSRVGEGDNYGYTF.

This sequence joins TRBV5-6 and TRBJ1-2, with TRBD1 matching 7 bases. The CDR3 contains 17 residues. CDR1 SGHDT and CDR2 YYEEEE come from the germline V gene. V gave up 4 bases and J gave up 6 bases; unmatched junction bases: 18. CDR3 coding DNA: TGTGCCAGCAGCCAACTAACCCGGGACAGCCGATTTGATGGCTACACCTTC. Translation gives CASSQLTRDSRFDGYTF.

V and J are TRBV5-6 and TRBJ1-6; possibly TRBD1 for D (5 bases). The CDR3 runs 15 residues. Germline CDR1 reads SGHDT; CDR2 reads YYEEEE. The ends were cut back, 1 base at V and 6 bases at J, with 11 bases in the middle. The CDR3 region is CASSLYGTVNSPLHF. The CDR3 nucleotides are TGTGCCAGCAGCTTGTACGGGACGGTTAATTCACCCCTCCACTTT.

The rearrangement links TRBV5-5 to TRBJ1-1; a possible D gene is TRBD1 (5 bases). Trimming took 1 base from V and 2 from J, leaving 15 bases between them. The CDR3 covers 16 residues. Per the germline V gene, CDR1 is SGHKS and CDR2 is YYEKEE (reference sequence). In DNA form, the CDR3 reads TGTGCCAGCAGCTTGAGACGAACAGGAGGAAACACTGAAGCTTTCTTT. Residues: CASSLRRTGGNTEAFF.

This clone occurred a few times. The chain recombines TRBV5-1 with TRBJ2-1, with 8 positions matching TRBD2. CDR3 size: 16 residues. The germline gives CDR1 SGHRS, CDR2 YFSETQ. Unmatched junction bases numbered 12, after V lost 4 bases and J lost 6 bases. CDR3 in DNA: TGCGCCAGCAGCCCGAGCGGGAGAGGAGGGTCCAATGAGCAGTTCTTC. Translated: CASSPSGRGGSNEQFF.

This chain joins TRBV6-5 and TRBJ2-7; D is possibly TRBD2 (5 bases). This CDR3 region has 13 residues. Germline CDR1 is MNHEY and CDR2 is SVGAGI. V gave up 8 bases and J gave up 7 bases, with 18 bases separating them. The CDR3 bases are TGTGCCAGCTTTAGCGCTAATCCAATGGAGCAGTACTTC. It yields the protein CASFSANPMEQYF.

The rearrangement uses TRBV14 and TRBJ1-6, with no clear D. This CDR3 is 18 amino acids long. Trimming took off 4 bases at V and 0 bases at J, with 16 bases between the two ends. Germline loops: CDR1 SGHDN, CDR2 FVKESK. The CDR3 bases are TGTGCCAGCAGCCCGTCCGGTTGGAGGAGCTCCTATAATTCACCCCTCCACTTT. Its translation: CASSPSGWRSSYNSPLHF. The full variable domain, in which reference TRBV14 and TRBJ1-6 provide the parts outside the CDR3, is EAGVTQFPSHSVIEKGQTVTLRCDPISGHDNLYWYRRVMGKEIKFLLHFVKESKQDESGMPNNRFLAERTGGTYSTLKVQPAELEDSGVYFCASSPSGWRSSYNSPLHFGNGTRLTVT.

The chain links TRBV6-2 or TRBV6-3 to TRBJ1-5, with unresolved D. CDR1 MNHEY and CDR2 SVGEGT come from the germline V gene. Trimming removed 4 bases from V and 5 bases from J, with 9 bases in between. There are 13 residues in the CDR3. The chain's CDR3 is CASSWGNDQPQHF. CDR3 DNA: TGTGCCAGCAGTTGGGGAAATGATCAGCCCCAGCATTTT.

This clone was observed a few times. The chain joins TRBV28 to TRBJ2-7; D not resolved. CDR1 and CDR2 from the germline V gene are MDHEN and SYDVKM. V was pared by 3 bases and J by 1 base, with 13 bases between. The CDR3 loop spans 15 amino acids. The CDR3: CASSFPRRGSYEQYF. The CDR3 region has the DNA TGTGCCAGCAGTTTCCCCCGCCGTGGGTCCTACGAGCAGTACTTC. The full variable domain, with the rest looked up from reference TRBV28 and TRBJ2-7, is DVKVTQSSRYLVKRTGEKVFLECVQDMDHENMFWYRQDPGLGLRLIYFSYDVKMKEKGDIPEGYSVSREKKERFSLILESASTNQTSMYLCASSFPRRGSYEQYFGPGTRLTVT.

The CDR3 nucleotides read TGTGCCAGCAGCCAATTTACAGAGAACACTGAAGCTTTCTTT. It specifies CASSQFTENTEAFF. The gene calls are TRBV3-1 (or the pseudogene TRBV3-2) and TRBJ1-1; D not resolved. Germline-derived CDR1 and CDR2 are LGHDT and YNNKEL (reference sequence). Trimming cost V 2 bases and J 1 base, with 8 bases left between them. CDR3 length: 14 amino acids.